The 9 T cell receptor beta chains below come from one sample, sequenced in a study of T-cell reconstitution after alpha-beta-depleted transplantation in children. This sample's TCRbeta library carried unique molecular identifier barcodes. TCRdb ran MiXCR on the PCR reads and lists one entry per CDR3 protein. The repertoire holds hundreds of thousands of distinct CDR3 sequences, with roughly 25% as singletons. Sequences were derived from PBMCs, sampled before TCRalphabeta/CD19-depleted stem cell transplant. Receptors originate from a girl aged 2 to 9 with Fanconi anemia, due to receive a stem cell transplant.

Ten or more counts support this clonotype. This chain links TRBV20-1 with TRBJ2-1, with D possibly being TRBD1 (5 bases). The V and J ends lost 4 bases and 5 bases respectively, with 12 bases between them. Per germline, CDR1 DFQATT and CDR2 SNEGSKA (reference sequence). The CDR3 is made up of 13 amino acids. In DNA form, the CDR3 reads TGCAGTGCTACGAGACAGTCCCACAATGAGCAGTTCTTC. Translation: CSATRQSHNEQFF.

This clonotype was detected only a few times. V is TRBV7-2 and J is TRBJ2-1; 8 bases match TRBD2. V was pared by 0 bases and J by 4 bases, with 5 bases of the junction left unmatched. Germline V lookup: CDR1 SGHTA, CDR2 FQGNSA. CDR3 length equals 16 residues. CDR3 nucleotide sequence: TGTGCCAGCAGCTTAGCCGGGCGGGGGGCGTACAATGAGCAGTTCTTC. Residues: CASSLAGRGAYNEQFF.

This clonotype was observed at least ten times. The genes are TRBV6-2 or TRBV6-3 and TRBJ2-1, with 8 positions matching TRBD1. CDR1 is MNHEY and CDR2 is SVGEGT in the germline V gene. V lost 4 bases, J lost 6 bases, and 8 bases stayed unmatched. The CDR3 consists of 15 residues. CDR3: CASSSGQVTFNEQFF. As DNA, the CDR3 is TGTGCCAGCAGTTCGGGACAGGTAACCTTCAATGAGCAGTTCTTC.

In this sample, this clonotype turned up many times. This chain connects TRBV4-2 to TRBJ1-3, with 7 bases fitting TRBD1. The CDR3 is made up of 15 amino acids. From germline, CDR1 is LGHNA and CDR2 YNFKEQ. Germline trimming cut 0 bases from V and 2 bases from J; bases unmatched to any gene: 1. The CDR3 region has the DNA TGTGCCAGCAGCCAAGACGACAGGGCTGGAAACACCATATATTTT. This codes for CASSQDDRAGNTIYF.

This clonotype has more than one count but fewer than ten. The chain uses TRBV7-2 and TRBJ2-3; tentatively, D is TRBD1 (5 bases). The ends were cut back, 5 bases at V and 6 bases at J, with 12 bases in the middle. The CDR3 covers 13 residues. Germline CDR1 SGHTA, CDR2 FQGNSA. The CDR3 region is CASSARTRDTQYF. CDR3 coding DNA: TGTGCCAGCAGCGCTAGGACAAGGGATACGCAGTATTTT.

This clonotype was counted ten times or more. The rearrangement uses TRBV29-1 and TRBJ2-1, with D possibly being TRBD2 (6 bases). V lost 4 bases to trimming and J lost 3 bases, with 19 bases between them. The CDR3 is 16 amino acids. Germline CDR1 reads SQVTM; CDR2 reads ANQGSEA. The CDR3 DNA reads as TGCAGCGTTGGGGGGGAGACACATCCTTTCTACAATGAGCAGTTCTTC. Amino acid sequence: CSVGGETHPFYNEQFF.

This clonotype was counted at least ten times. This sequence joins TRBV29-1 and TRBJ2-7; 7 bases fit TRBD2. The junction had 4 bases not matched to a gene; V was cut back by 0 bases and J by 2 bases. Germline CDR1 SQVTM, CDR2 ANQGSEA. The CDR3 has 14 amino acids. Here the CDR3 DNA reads TGCAGCGTTGAAGATCTTGGGGGGGCCTACGAGCAGTACTTC. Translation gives CSVEDLGGAYEQYF.

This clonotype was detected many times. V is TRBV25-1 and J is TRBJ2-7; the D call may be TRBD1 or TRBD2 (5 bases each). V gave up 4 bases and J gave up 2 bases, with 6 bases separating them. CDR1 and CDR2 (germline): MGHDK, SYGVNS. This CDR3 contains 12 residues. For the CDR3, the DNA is TGTGCCAGCAGTGCGGGGCCCTACGAGCAGTACTTC. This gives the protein CASSAGPYEQYF.

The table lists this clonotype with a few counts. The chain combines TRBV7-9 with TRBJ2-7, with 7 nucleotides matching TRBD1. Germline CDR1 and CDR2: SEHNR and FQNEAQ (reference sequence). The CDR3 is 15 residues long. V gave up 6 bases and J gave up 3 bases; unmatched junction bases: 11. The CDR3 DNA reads TGTGCCAGCAGGGACGCCGGGACAGACAACTACGAGCAGTACTTC. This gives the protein CASRDAGTDNYEQYF.